Below are 6 T cell receptor beta chains sequenced from a single sample in a study of a mutant IDH1 vaccine in newly diagnosed glioma. No antigen has been identified for these receptors. Only in-frame clones appear in the TCRdb table, and some are missing; sequencing was by immunoSEQ multiplex PCR. The sample includes over 50,000 clones, around 81% seen only once; the top ten take about 3.2%. Stated time point: week 5, during vaccination. What each vaccine dose contained was 300 ug of mutant IDH1 20-mer peptide, accompanied by topical imiquimod. This specimen was PBMCs, taken from a glioma patient whose treatment included an IDH1 peptide vaccine. The receptors originated from a man in his thirties or forties with glioma.

The table lists this clone with a count of one. The J gene is TRBJ2-5, the V gene TRBV25-1; D possibly corresponds to TRBD1 (5 bases). In germline, CDR1 is MGHDK, CDR2 SYGVNS. Trimming left V 3 bases short and J 7 bases short, with 12 bases between. This CDR3 has 13 residues. DNA for the CDR3: TGTGCCAGCAGTGATAGGACACCCAGGACCCAGTACTTC. It yields the protein CASSDRTPRTQYF.

The rearrangement links TRBV7-9 to TRBJ1-1; the D gene is possibly TRBD1 (6 bases). Germline V gene sequence: CDR1 SEHNR, CDR2 FQNEAQ (reference sequence). There are 14 residues in the CDR3. Trimming removed 3 bases from V and 2 bases from J, with 10 bases in between. The CDR3, as DNA: TGTGCCAGCAGCTTCAGGGGAGCCAACACTGAAGCTTTCTTT. Translated, it gives CASSFRGANTEAFF.

This clone was detected only a few times. The J gene is TRBJ1-5, the V gene TRBV2, with unresolved D. The CDR3 is 12 residues long. Trimming stripped 9 bases from V and 4 bases from J, with 10 bases between. Germline lookup yields CDR1 SNHLY and CDR2 FYNNEI. CDR3 DNA sequence: TGTGCCAGTCAGAAAAGGAATCAGCCCCAGCATTTT. The encoded protein is CASQKRNQPQHF.

In its sample, this clone was seen a few times. The chain uses TRBV5-5 and TRBJ1-2; D gene ambiguous. The CDR3 length is 15 residues. The germline V and J ends were trimmed by 0 bases and 2 bases, with 11 bases remaining between them. Germline CDR1 SGHKS, CDR2 YYEKEE (reference sequence). CDR3: CASSLAGLWNYGYTF. The CDR3 nucleotides read TGTGCCAGCAGCTTGGCCGGACTCTGGAACTATGGCTACACCTTC.

This clone ranks as medium-sized. This chain joins TRBV19 and TRBJ1-1, with a weak D call TRBD1 (5 bases). Germline assignment: CDR1 LNHDA and CDR2 SQIVND (reference sequence). The CDR3 is 14 residues long. With 9 bases removed from V and 1 base from J, the gap between germline ends came to 15 bases. The CDR3 protein is CASTNRQGNTEAFF. In DNA, the CDR3 is TGTGCCAGCACTAACCGTCAGGGGAACACTGAAGCTTTCTTT. Full variable domain (remainder filled in from reference TRBV19 and TRBJ1-1): DGGITQSPKYLFRKEGQNVTLSCEQNLNHDAMYWYRQDPGQGLRLIYYSQIVNDFQKGDIAEGYSVSREKKESFPLTVTSAQKNPTAFYLCASTNRQGNTEAFFGQGTRLTVV.

The V call is TRBV6-1, the J call TRBJ1-4; 12 nucleotides match TRBD1. This CDR3 region has 14 residues. Trimming at V came to 6 bases and at J to 7 bases, leaving 3 bases not matched to a gene. The germline gives CDR1 MNHNS, CDR2 SASEGT. CDR3 in DNA: TGTGCCAGCAGGGGGACAGGGGGCTTTGAAAAACTGTTTTTT. Protein sequence: CASRGTGGFEKLFF.